Here is one T cell receptor (beta chain) with its context. TCRdb's table, derived via immunoSEQ multiplex PCR, lists solely in-frame clones and lacks some. The sample gives 80,000 to 100,000 clones, about 74% of which show up once; approximately 4.1% is in the top ten. The CDR3 is 13 amino acids. Germline V gene data show CDR1 as MRHNA and CDR2 as SNTAGT. Trimming shortened V by 6 bases and J by 5 bases, and 13 bases separated the two germline ends. This record belongs to a study of blood T cell repertoires in COVID-19. For the study at large: From the United States, Italy and Spain came samples of acute and convalescent COVID-19.

This rearrangement joins TRBV6-4 to TRBJ1-1; TRBD1 is a possible D gene (5 bases). This clonotype was sampled from a man in his 70s with COVID-19, enrolled during active disease. Sequenced input: peripheral blood. The CDR3 loop is CASREYGGTEAFF. The CDR3 DNA follows: TGTGCCAGCAGAGAATACGGGGGTACTGAAGCTTTCTTT.